The 24 T cell receptor beta chains given below trace back to one sample, sequenced in a study of blood T cell repertoires in COVID-19. Sequencing was performed with immunoSEQ multiplex PCR; in TCRdb, only in-frame clones are kept and a portion is missing. The sample has more than 50,000 clones; 60% to 85% are singletons. Sequencing was done on a sample of peripheral blood. These receptors all stem from a woman over 75 with acute or convalescent COVID-19.

V is TRBV13 and J is TRBJ2-5, with 8 bases that match TRBD2. Germline loops: CDR1 PRHDT, CDR2 FYEKMQ (reference sequence). The CDR3 is 18 amino acids. Trimming at V came to 5 bases and at J to 3 bases, leaving 17 bases not matched to a gene. The DNA for the CDR3 is TGTGCCAGCAGCCCCTCCGGTGGTAGCGGGACGGTGGAAGAGACCCAGTACTTC. Translating gives CASSPSGGSGTVEETQYF.

The chain has TRBV5-5 and TRBJ2-1; D is undetermined. The CDR3 runs to 15 residues. The germline V gene encodes CDR1 SGHKS and CDR2 YYEKEE (reference sequence). Trimming took 1 base from V and 0 from J, leaving 8 bases between them. The CDR3 sequence is CASSLIESSYNEQFF. DNA of the CDR3: TGTGCCAGCAGCTTGATCGAGAGCTCCTACAATGAGCAGTTCTTC.

Concerning this clone itself: Other DNA sequences in the sample encode the same CDR3. This sequence joins TRBV11-3 and TRBJ2-7; TRBD1 aligns across 9 bases. CDR1 is SGHNT, CDR2 YENEEA, per germline. V lost 2 bases to trimming and J lost 5 bases; unmatched junction nucleotides: 13. CDR3 length: 17 residues. CDR3 bases: TGTGCCAGCAGCTTAACGGGACCGGGACAGGGTCCCGACGAGCAGTACTTC. It yields the protein CASSLTGPGQGPDEQYF.

The rearrangement joins TRBV6-4 to TRBJ2-3; the match to TRBD2 covers 10 bases. The CDR3 has 17 amino acids. Germline V gene lookup returns CDR1 MRHNA and CDR2 SNTAGT. Trimming cost V 2 bases and J 4 bases; bases outside gene matches: 9. CDR3 in DNA: TGTGCCAGCAGTGACGAGGCTAGCGGGAGTGTTGCAGATACGCAGTATTTT. Its protein product is CASSDEASGSVADTQYF.

In its sample, this clone was seen a few times. V gene TRBV28 combines with J gene TRBJ2-3, with D perhaps matching TRBD1 (6 bases). There are 15 residues in the CDR3. Germline CDR1 and CDR2: MDHEN and SYDVKM. V was shortened by 6 bases and J by 3 bases, with 16 bases between the two germline ends. The CDR3 here is CASRTGTPGTDTQYF. The CDR3 DNA reads TGTGCCAGCAGGACCGGGACACCTGGTACAGATACGCAGTATTTT.

This chain joins TRBV18 and TRBJ2-2, with 10 bases aligning to TRBD2. The germline CDR1 and CDR2 sequences are KGHSH and LQKENI. This CDR3 contains 16 residues. Trimming removed 3 bases from V and 4 bases from J; junction bases left unmatched: 5. As DNA, the CDR3 is TGTGCCAGCTCACCGAAGCGGGAGGGCCCCACCGGGGAGCTGTTTTTT. Translated: CASSPKREGPTGELFF.

The rearrangement links TRBV6-2 or TRBV6-3 to TRBJ2-1; D is perhaps TRBD2 (6 bases). This CDR3 is built from 15 residues. Trimming shortened V by 2 bases and J by 3 bases, and 11 bases separated the two germline ends. Looked up from germline, CDR1 is MNHEY and CDR2 is SVGEGT. As DNA, the CDR3 is TGTGCCAGCAGTTACGGCGGGACGAACTACAATGAGCAGTTCTTC. Encoded protein: CASSYGGTNYNEQFF.

The CDR3 DNA reads TGTGCCAGCAGCTCCGACACCGTCTATGGCTACACCTTC. This codes for CASSSDTVYGYTF. The chain joins TRBV28 to TRBJ1-2; D not resolved. V lost 6 bases, J lost 4 bases, and 12 bases lay in between. The CDR3 totals 13 residues. Germline V gene data show CDR1 as MDHEN and CDR2 as SYDVKM.

This rearrangement joins TRBV9 to TRBJ1-2; D is unclear. Trimming stripped 4 bases from V and 8 bases from J, with 21 bases between. This CDR3 is built from 15 residues. Germline-derived CDR1 and CDR2 are SGDLS and YYNGEE. The CDR3 spells CASSPPGSLRHGYTF. The CDR3, as DNA: TGTGCCAGCAGCCCTCCCGGGTCCCTCCGGCACGGCTACACCTTC.

The chain carries TRBV15 and TRBJ2-3; 7 bases line up with TRBD1. V lost 3 bases to trimming and J lost 3 bases; unmatched junction nucleotides: 6. Germline CDR1 LNHNV, CDR2 YYDKDF (reference sequence). The CDR3 covers 15 residues. The CDR3 loop reads CATSSNRGVTDTQYF. CDR3 nucleotides: TGTGCCACCAGCAGTAACAGGGGTGTGACAGATACGCAGTATTTT.

The chain uses TRBV11-2 and TRBJ2-5; 7 bases agree with TRBD1. CDR3 length equals 16 residues. V lost 5 bases to trimming and J lost 2 bases; unmatched junction nucleotides: 11. Germline V lookup: CDR1 SGHAT, CDR2 FQNNGV. The CDR3 DNA reads TGTGCCAGCAGCAGCCGCCTACACAGGGGTCAAGAGACCCAGTACTTC. It encodes CASSSRLHRGQETQYF.

This rearrangement joins TRBV18 to TRBJ1-5, with 8 positions matching TRBD1. The CDR3 totals 15 residues. CDR1 is KGHSH, CDR2 LQKENI, per germline. V shed 3 bases and J 5 bases; nucleotides not matched to a gene: 6. The CDR3 region is CASSPGTGRDQPQHF. The CDR3 nucleotides are TGTGCCAGCTCACCTGGGACAGGCCGAGATCAGCCCCAGCATTTT.

The chain couples TRBV21-1 to TRBJ2-3; TRBD2, as called in the table, went unchecked against the DNA. TRBV21-1 is listed as a pseudogene. This CDR3 comprises 17 residues. As DNA, the CDR3 is TGTGCCAGCAGCAAAGTTGAATTAGCGGGAGTGGGAGATACGCAGTATTTT. This encodes CASSKVELAGVGDTQYF.

Written as DNA, the CDR3 is TGTGCCTGGAGTCTAGGGACTGCTTATGGCTACACCTTC. Residues: CAWSLGTAYGYTF. The rearrangement joins TRBV30 to TRBJ1-2, with D possibly being TRBD1 (5 bases). V was trimmed by 2 bases and J by 5 bases, leaving 12 bases between them. The germline CDR1 and CDR2 sequences are GTSNPN and SVGIG (reference sequence). This CDR3 is built from 13 residues.

This clone was observed a single time. The genes are TRBV5-1 and TRBJ1-1; D gene ambiguous. The germline V and J ends were trimmed by 0 bases and 4 bases, with 13 bases remaining between them. Germline values: CDR1 SGHRS, CDR2 YFSETQ. There are 15 residues in the CDR3. The CDR3 sequence: CASSLVPGSSTEAFF. The CDR3 bases are TGCGCCAGCAGCTTGGTTCCGGGGTCGAGCACTGAAGCTTTCTTT.

The CDR3 coding sequence is TGCGCCAGCAGCCGGGAAGGACAGGGGACGGGCGAAAAACTGTTTTTT. Translated, it gives CASSREGQGTGEKLFF. The J gene is TRBJ1-4, the V gene TRBV5-1; 9 bases align to TRBD1. CDR3 length equals 16 residues. V lost 4 bases and J lost 8; bases outside the gene matches: 12. Germline assignment: CDR1 SGHRS and CDR2 YFSETQ.

This clone was detected only a few times. This rearrangement joins TRBV18 to TRBJ2-6; D ambiguous. The CDR3 runs 17 residues. CDR1 is KGHSH and CDR2 is LQKENI in the germline V gene. The V end lost 0 bases, the J end lost 0 bases, and 9 bases lay between the germline ends. CDR3 sequence reads: CASSPPQTSSGANVLTF. The CDR3 DNA reads TGTGCCAGCTCACCACCGCAAACAAGCTCTGGGGCCAACGTCCTGACTTTC.

This chain joins TRBV20-1 and TRBJ1-2; tentatively, D is TRBD1 (5 bases). Germline assignment: CDR1 DFQATT and CDR2 SNEGSKA (reference sequence). V lost 3 bases to trimming and J lost 2 bases, with 10 bases between them. This CDR3 comprises 13 residues. DNA for the CDR3: TGCAGTGCTAGTTTGACAGCCAACTATGGCTACACCTTC. It specifies CSASLTANYGYTF.

V gene TRBV27 combines with J gene TRBJ2-7; no clear D gene. Germline V gives CDR1 MNHEY, CDR2 SMNVEV (reference sequence). Trimming shortened V by 8 bases and J by 5 bases, and 13 bases separated the two germline ends. The CDR3 length is 12 residues. CDR3 in amino acids: CASRPLGHEQYF. For the CDR3, the DNA is TGTGCCAGCCGGCCACTGGGCCACGAGCAGTACTTC.

The rearrangement joins TRBV18 to TRBJ1-3; D is ambiguous. Germline loops: CDR1 KGHSH, CDR2 LQKENI. There are 14 residues in the CDR3. Trimming pared 6 bases from V and 1 base from J, leaving 10 bases between. CDR3 protein: CASSQAASGNTIYF. The CDR3 DNA follows: TGTGCCAGCTCCCAGGCAGCATCTGGAAACACCATATATTTT.

Worth noting for this clone: The same CDR3 arises from other DNA sequences in this sample as well. The V gene is TRBV28, the J gene TRBJ1-2; TRBD1 might be the D (6 bases). There are 13 residues in the CDR3. From germline, CDR1 is MDHEN and CDR2 SYDVKM. Trimming took 5 bases from V and 5 from J, leaving 12 bases between them. This CDR3 is CASSGGARYGYTF. DNA for the CDR3: TGTGCCAGCAGTGGGGGGGCCCGATATGGCTACACCTTC.

V gene TRBV3-1 (or the pseudogene TRBV3-2) combines with J gene TRBJ1-3; D not certain. The V gene lost 4 bases and the J gene lost 0 bases, with 7 bases spanning the gap. Germline CDR1 LGHDT, CDR2 YNNKEL (reference sequence). This CDR3 comprises 14 residues. The CDR3 DNA is TGTGCCAGCAGCCCTGCCAGCTCTGGAAACACCATATATTTT. Amino acid sequence: CASSPASSGNTIYF.

V usage is TRBV12-5 and J usage is TRBJ1-6, with 10 nucleotides matching TRBD1. V shed 4 bases, J shed 9 bases, and the junction held 3 bases outside the gene matches. The length of the CDR3 is 14 residues. CDR1 LGHNT and CDR2 FRNRAP come from the germline V gene. The CDR3 sequence: CASGWTGGGSPLHF. The CDR3, as DNA: TGTGCTAGTGGTTGGACAGGGGGGGGTTCACCCCTCCACTTT.

V gene TRBV7-8 combines with J gene TRBJ2-7, with 8 positions matching TRBD2. The germline V gene encodes CDR1 SGHVS and CDR2 FQNEAQ. The CDR3 is made up of 15 amino acids. V lost 5 bases and J lost 0; bases outside the gene matches: 6. The chain's CDR3 is CASSQERERSYEQYF. CDR3 coding DNA: TGTGCCAGCAGCCAGGAGCGGGAGCGCTCCTACGAGCAGTACTTC.